The clone carrying this TCR beta chain has at least ten counts. The antigen is unknown. This record belongs to a study of molecular identifiers for immune sequencing clone quantification. On the study more broadly: Naive CD8 RNA (around 20,000 or 100,000 cells) was divided into five aliquots, with four sequenced. Study results and limitations: The study found clones above 20 RNA copies held over 97% of effector molecules and under 1% in naive cells. Spiked Jurkat TCR RNA equivalent to one cell reportedly surfaced among about 1 million naive cells.

TCRdb analysed the PCR reads with MiXCR anew, one entry per CDR3 protein. The sample carries some 40,000 distinct CDR3 sequences, more than 20% recorded once. Germline V gene sequence: CDR1 SGHKS, CDR2 YYEKEE (reference sequence). The CDR3 contains 15 residues. J gave up 4 bases and V 4 bases, and 8 bases lay outside the gene matches. A CD8+CD4-CCR7+CD45RA+ gate was used to sort naive CD8 T cells. The rearrangement links TRBV5-5 to TRBJ1-1; TRBD1 matches at 9 bases. Material for sequencing was naive CD8+ T cells from blood, with Jurkat cell RNA spiked in. The subset is: FACS-sorted CD8+CD4-CCR7+CD45RA+ naive T cells. The sequence came from a human donor in good health. Some libraries in this study had Jurkat cell RNA spiked in. The chain's CDR3 is CASSPSQTGGTEAFF. The CDR3 nucleotides are TGTGCCAGCAGCCCCAGCCAGACAGGGGGCACTGAAGCTTTCTTT.